These T cell receptor beta chains were read from a single sample in a study of siplizumab effects on memory and regulatory T cells. The table came from immunoSEQ multiplex PCR; TCRdb's copy has only in-frame clones and leaves some out. This table has 9,200 or so clones, roughly three quarters appearing once. Input material: effector memory CD8+ T cells sorted from blood. Receptor source: a human donor in good health. CDR3s include the opening cysteine and the closing phenylalanine or tryptophan. The D gene is left open where the match is weak. Only part of the rows carry a size: once, few, many, or a class if the clone is expanded.

TGTGCCAGCAGCCCGCCGGGGGCCCACCTCTATAATTCACCCCTCCACTTT	CASSPPGAHLYNSPLHF	TRBJ1-6	-	few	TRBV7-9
TGTGCCAGCAGCGCTAAGGACGGCTACGAGCAGTACTTC	CASSAKDGYEQYF	TRBJ2-7	-	once	TRBV7-9
TGCGCCAGCAGCTTGCTTGGACTCCTCGGCTCCTACAATGAGCAGTTCTTC	CASSLLGLLGSYNEQFF	TRBJ2-1	-	-	TRBV5-1
TGTGCCAGCAGCAAATCTCGGGGGCGCACCCCAAACACTGAAGCTTTCTTT	CASSKSRGRTPNTEAFF	TRBJ1-1	-	-	TRBV7-9
TGTGCCAGCTCAACCGACAGGGTGGACGAGCAGTGCTTC	CASSTDRVDEQCF	TRBJ2-7	TRBD1	-	TRBV18
TGTGCAAGTCGCTTAGCGACCCCTATTGGGTCCTATAATTCACCCCTCCACTTT	CASRLATPIGSYNSPLHF	TRBJ1-6	-	-	TRBV12-2
TGTGCCACCAGCAGAGGCCGGACAGGGGAGACGAATCAGCCCCAGCATTTT	CATSRGRTGETNQPQHF	TRBJ1-5	TRBD1	-	TRBV15
TGTGCCAGCAGCGCAATTGACGGGGTTACTAACTATGGCTACACCTTC	CASSAIDGVTNYGYTF	TRBJ1-2	-	-	TRBV9
TGTGCCAGCAGTGGACAGAACGTTGACGAGCAGTACTTC	CASSGQNVDEQYF	TRBJ2-7	-	once	TRBV2
TGTGCCAGCACCACCCAGGTCAGGCAGGGGATCGACAATGAGCAGTTCTTC	CASTTQVRQGIDNEQFF	TRBJ2-1	-	-	TRBV7-2
TGTGCCAGCAGCTCCGGACGGGAGAGGGACACTGAAGCTTTCTTT	CASSSGRERDTEAFF	TRBJ1-1	-	-	TRBV7-9
TGTGCCATCGCCGGGTCCAACAATCAGCCCCAGCATTTT	CAIAGSNNQPQHF	TRBJ1-5	-	few	TRBV10-3
TGTGCCAGCAGCGCAGATCGGGGACTAGCAACCGGGGAGCTGTTTTTT	CASSADRGLATGELFF	TRBJ2-2	TRBD2	-	TRBV7-9
TGTGCCAGCAGCTTTAGCGGGGGGGGTAGCACAGATACGCAGTATTTT	CASSFSGGGSTDTQYF	TRBJ2-3	TRBD2	-	TRBV9
TGTGCCAGCAAAATAACCCAGGGGACGCCCACTGAAGCTTTCTTT	CASKITQGTPTEAFF	TRBJ1-1	-	once	TRBV27
TGTGCCAGCAGTGAAGGCTATGGAGGAGATACGCAGTATTTT	CASSEGYGGDTQYF	TRBJ2-3	-	-	TRBV6-1
TGTGCCAGCAGCCAAGATGCAGAAGAGCAGTTCTTC	CASSQDAEEQFF	TRBJ2-1	-	-	TRBV4-2
TGTGCCATCAGTGAGCCTCTTAGCGGAAGCTCCTACAATGAGCAGTTCTTC	CAISEPLSGSSYNEQFF	TRBJ2-1	-	-	TRBV10-3
TGTGCCAGCATCGTTGGGGGGGAACAAGAGACCCAGTACTTC	CASIVGGEQETQYF	TRBJ2-5	TRBD2	-	TRBV27
TGTGCCAGCACCTACGGGGGGGGCCCCCAAGAGACCCAGTACTTC	CASTYGGGPQETQYF	TRBJ2-5	TRBD2	few	TRBV6-5
TGCGCCAGCAGCCAACCTTTTCGGCGGGATAATTCACCCCTCCACTTT	CASSQPFRRDNSPLHF	TRBJ1-6	-	-	TRBV4-1
TGTGCCAGCAGTGAAAAGGAGGGGGGCGGCTACGAGCAGTACTTC	CASSEKEGGGYEQYF	TRBJ2-7	-	-	TRBV6-4
TGTGCCAGCAGTGCCCTTTGGGACAGACCGACGAGGTCACCCCTCCACTTT	CASSALWDRPTRSPLHF	TRBJ1-6	TRBD1	-	TRBV25-1
TGTGCCAGCAGGGCCGAGGGACAGTATCTTTTTATGGAGGGCTACACCTTC	CASRAEGQYLFMEGYTF	TRBJ1-2	TRBD1	once	TRBV5-4
TGTGCCAGCAGTGAAAACTTTGGGGAGAACTATGGCTACACCTTC	CASSENFGENYGYTF	TRBJ1-2	-	-	TRBV2
TGTGCCAGCAGTTTATCACGGGGGGCAGATACGCAGTATTTT	CASSLSRGADTQYF	TRBJ2-3	TRBD2	-	TRBV27
TGCGCCAGCAGCCCCCGGGACAGCTCCTACGAGCAGTACTTC	CASSPRDSSYEQYF	TRBJ2-7	TRBD1	-	TRBV5-1
TGTGCCAGCACCCACTCCACGGGGGGGAGGGAGCAGTACTTC	CASTHSTGGREQYF	TRBJ2-7	TRBD2	-	TRBV6-6
TGTGCCAGCAGTGAAGCAGGGCAGTACTTC	CASSEAGQYF	TRBJ2-7	-	-	TRBV6-1
TGTGCCAGCAGTGACGGGGGCTCTGGGGCCAACGTCCTGACTTTC	CASSDGGSGANVLTF	TRBJ2-6	-	-	TRBV6-4
TGTGCCAGCAGCTTGCGCGCATCCTCGGTGGCTAACTATGGCTACACCTTC	CASSLRASSVANYGYTF	TRBJ1-2	-	once	TRBV7-9
TGTGCCAGCAAACATGACACCCTCAACCAAGAGACCCAGTACTTC	CASKHDTLNQETQYF	TRBJ2-5	-	few	TRBV2
TGTGCCAGCAGTGAAGGCCATTACGAGCAGTACTTC	CASSEGHYEQYF	TRBJ2-7	-	-	TRBV6-1
TGTGCCAGCAGCCTCTGGAGCGGCCCTTACAATGAGCAGTTCTTC	CASSLWSGPYNEQFF	TRBJ2-1	-	-	TRBV11-1
TGTGCCAGCAGCGGATTACAGGGCCCTAATGAAAAACTGTTTTTT	CASSGLQGPNEKLFF	TRBJ1-4	-	medium-sized	TRBV9
TGTGCCAGCAGCTTAGGCGCTAGCGGGAGCACAGATACGCAGTATTTT	CASSLGASGSTDTQYF	TRBJ2-3	TRBD2	once	TRBV7-9
TGTGCCAGCAGCTTGGCTGCGGGAGACGCGGAAGAGACCCAGTACTTC	CASSLAAGDAEETQYF	TRBJ2-5	TRBD2	-	TRBV5-8